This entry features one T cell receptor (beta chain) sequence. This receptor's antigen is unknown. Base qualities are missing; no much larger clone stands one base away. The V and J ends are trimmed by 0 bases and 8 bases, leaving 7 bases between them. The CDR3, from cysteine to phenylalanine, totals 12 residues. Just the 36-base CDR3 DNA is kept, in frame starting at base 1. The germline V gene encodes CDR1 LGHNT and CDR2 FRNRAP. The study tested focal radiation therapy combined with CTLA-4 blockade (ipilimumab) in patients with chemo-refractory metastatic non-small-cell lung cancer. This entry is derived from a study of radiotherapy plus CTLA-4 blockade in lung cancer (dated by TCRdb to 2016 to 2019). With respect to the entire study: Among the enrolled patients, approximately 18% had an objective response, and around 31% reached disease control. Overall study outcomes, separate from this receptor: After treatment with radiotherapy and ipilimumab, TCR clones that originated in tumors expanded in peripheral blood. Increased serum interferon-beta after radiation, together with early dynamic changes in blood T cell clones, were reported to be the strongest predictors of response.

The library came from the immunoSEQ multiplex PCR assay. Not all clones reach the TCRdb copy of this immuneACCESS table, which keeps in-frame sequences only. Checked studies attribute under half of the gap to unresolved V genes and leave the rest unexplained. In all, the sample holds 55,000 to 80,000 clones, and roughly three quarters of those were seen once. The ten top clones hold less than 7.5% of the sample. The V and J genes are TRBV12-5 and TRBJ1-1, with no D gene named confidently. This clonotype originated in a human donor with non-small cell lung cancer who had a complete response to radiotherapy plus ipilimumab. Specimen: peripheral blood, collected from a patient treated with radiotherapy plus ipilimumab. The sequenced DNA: TGTGCTAGTGGTTTGGTATTCGGAGAAGCTTTCTTT. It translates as CASGLVFGEAFF.